The 18 T cell receptor beta chains given below trace back to one sample, sequenced in a study of cytomegalovirus exposure and HLA in healthy donors. The primer mix had 60 Vbeta and 13 Jbeta primers. Method: immunoSEQ multiplex PCR; TCRdb's copy keeps in-frame clones and lacks some. The sample holds 100,000 to 150,000 clones, 75% to 80% seen once. Sample: PBMCs. The receptors were gathered from a woman in her sixties or seventies in good health and CMV-seronegative.

The rearrangement uses TRBV7-9 and TRBJ2-1; 12 bases are shared with TRBD2. Germline V gene data show CDR1 as SEHNR and CDR2 as FQNEAQ (reference sequence). The CDR3 is made up of 14 amino acids. Losses at the gene ends were 5 bases for V and 9 bases for J; bases not matched to a gene: 5. The chain's CDR3 is CASSDGLAGFEQFF. The CDR3, as DNA: TGTGCCAGCAGCGACGGACTAGCGGGATTTGAGCAGTTCTTC.

This sequence joins TRBV28 and TRBJ1-5; D perhaps matches TRBD1 (5 bases). Deletions cut 5 bases from V and 4 bases from J, with 18 bases between. CDR3 length: 16 amino acids. CDR1 and CDR2 from the germline V gene are MDHEN and SYDVKM. The CDR3 sequence is CASSTAEGARNQPQHF. The CDR3 DNA sequence: TGTGCCAGCAGTACGGCCGAAGGGGCAAGAAATCAGCCCCAGCATTTT.

This clone was observed once. The chain has TRBV27 and TRBJ2-2; 10 bases match TRBD2. Trimming removed 6 bases from V and 0 bases from J; junction bases left unmatched: 7. This CDR3 is 17 amino acids long. Germline values: CDR1 MNHEY, CDR2 SMNVEV (reference sequence). CDR3 sequence: CASSRRTSGANTGELFF. The CDR3 nucleotides read TGTGCCAGCAGCCGCCGGACTAGCGGAGCGAACACCGGGGAGCTGTTTTTT.

The chain uses TRBV5-5 and TRBJ1-4; TRBD1 matches at 7 bases. Germline V gene lookup returns CDR1 SGHKS and CDR2 YYEKEE (reference sequence). V lost 3 bases, J lost 4 bases, and 6 bases stayed unmatched. The CDR3 length is 15 residues. The CDR3: CASSSRTGVNEKLFF. CDR3 in DNA: TGTGCCAGCAGCTCCCGCACAGGGGTTAATGAAAAACTGTTTTTT.

The chain carries TRBV4-1 and TRBJ1-2, with 10 nucleotides matching TRBD1. V trimming: 3 bases; J trimming: 8 bases; junction bases outside the gene matches: 9. The CDR3 totals 15 residues. Germline V CDR1 and CDR2: MGHRA, YSYEKL. In DNA form, the CDR3 reads TGCGCCAGCAGCCAGTCGGGACAGGGGTTCGACGGCTACACCTTC. This gives the protein CASSQSGQGFDGYTF.

The V and J genes are TRBV10-3 and TRBJ2-5, with 8 bases that match TRBD2. CDR1 ENHRY and CDR2 SYGVKD come from the germline V gene. With V trimmed by 0 bases and J by 5 bases, 14 bases remained unmatched. This CDR3 has 18 amino acids. CDR3 amino acids: CAISESNSAGAFPETQYF. As DNA, the CDR3 is TGTGCCATCAGTGAGTCGAATTCAGCGGGAGCTTTCCCCGAGACCCAGTACTTC.

The chain recombines TRBV27 with TRBJ1-2; D possibly corresponds to TRBD1 (5 bases). The V end lost 5 bases, the J end lost 6 bases, and 13 bases lay between the germline ends. This CDR3 is built from 13 residues. Germline V gene lookup returns CDR1 MNHEY and CDR2 SMNVEV (reference sequence). DNA for the CDR3: TGTGCCAGCAGTCCTCGCAGGGTGGATGGCTACACCTTC. Translated, it gives CASSPRRVDGYTF.

This chain uses TRBV2 with TRBJ1-4; D is uncertain. The CDR3 runs to 13 residues. Germline V gene data show CDR1 as SNHLY and CDR2 as FYNNEI. With 4 bases removed from V and 5 bases from J, the gap between germline ends came to 8 bases. This chain's CDR3 is CASSALRNEKLFF. The CDR3 coding sequence is TGTGCCAGCAGTGCCCTTCGGAATGAAAAACTGTTTTTT.

This sequence joins TRBV5-1 and TRBJ2-7; TRBD2 is a possible D gene (5 bases). The ends were cut back, 4 bases at V and 0 bases at J, with 8 bases in the middle. Germline V gene data show CDR1 as SGHRS and CDR2 as YFSETQ. This CDR3 contains 13 residues. This chain's CDR3 is CASSAGVSYEQYF. The CDR3 nucleotides read TGCGCCAGCAGCGCGGGTGTCTCCTACGAGCAGTACTTC.

This clone came up a few times. The chain joins TRBV5-1 to TRBJ2-7; TRBD1 matches at 7 bases. There are 14 residues in the CDR3. With V trimmed by 4 bases and J by 3 bases, 7 bases remained unmatched. From germline, CDR1 is SGHRS and CDR2 YFSETQ. CDR3 loop: CASSLRGPVYEQYF. The CDR3 region has the DNA TGCGCCAGCAGCCTAAGGGGGCCGGTCTACGAGCAGTACTTC.

V is TRBV7-8 and J is TRBJ2-7; possibly TRBD2 for D (5 bases). The germline gives CDR1 SGHVS, CDR2 FQNEAQ. V was shortened by 5 bases and J by 0 bases, with 17 bases between the two germline ends. This CDR3 has 16 amino acids. CDR3 sequence (DNA): TGTGCCAGCAGCCTACCCACGAGTAGCGCCTCCTACGAGCAGTACTTC. Protein product: CASSLPTSSASYEQYF. The variable domain in full, completed from reference TRBV7-8 and TRBJ2-7, reads GAGVSQSPRYKVAKRGQDVALRCDPISGHVSLFWYQQALGQGPEFLTYFQNEAQLDKSGLPSDRFFAERPEGSVSTLKIQRTQQEDSAVYLCASSLPTSSASYEQYFGPGTRLTVT.

This chain connects TRBV5-1 to TRBJ1-2, with 9 bases that match TRBD1. CDR1 is SGHRS and CDR2 is YFSETQ in the germline V gene. Unmatched junction bases numbered 4, after V lost 0 bases and J lost 7 bases. This CDR3 contains 14 residues. CDR3 DNA sequence: TGCGCCAGCAGCTTGGAAACAGGGGGCGGTGGCTACACCTTC. Translating it yields CASSLETGGGGYTF.

The chain joins TRBV6-5 to TRBJ1-2; 7 bases line up with TRBD1. V lost 3 bases to trimming and J lost 4 bases; unmatched junction nucleotides: 11. Germline CDR1 MNHEY, CDR2 SVGAGI. This CDR3 has 16 amino acids. The CDR3 region is CASSYHPRTGSYGYTF. DNA of the CDR3: TGTGCCAGCAGTTATCACCCGCGGACAGGCTCCTATGGCTACACCTTC.

This chain joins TRBV27 and TRBJ1-1, with 8 bases that match TRBD1. The CDR3 is 13 amino acids. Germline trimming cut 7 bases from V and 4 bases from J; bases unmatched to any gene: 5. Per germline, CDR1 MNHEY and CDR2 SMNVEV (reference sequence). CDR3 sequence (DNA): TGTGCCAGCACCAGGGGGCGGGGCACTGAAGCTTTCTTT. Its protein product is CASTRGRGTEAFF.

V usage is TRBV11-2 and J usage is TRBJ2-5; 12 bases map to TRBD2. Germline V gene data show CDR1 as SGHAT and CDR2 as FQNNGV. The V segment lost 5 bases and the J segment 3 bases; nucleotides outside the gene matches: 7. This CDR3 region has 16 residues. CDR3 loop: CASSPRASGGEETQYF. In DNA, the CDR3 is TGTGCCAGCAGCCCCCGAGCTAGCGGGGGGGAAGAGACCCAGTACTTC.

The rearrangement links TRBV7-9 to TRBJ2-5; a possible D gene is TRBD2 (6 bases). The length of the CDR3 is 15 residues. Germline-derived CDR1 and CDR2 are SEHNR and FQNEAQ (reference sequence). Trimming pared 4 bases from V and 0 bases from J, leaving 12 bases between. CDR3 in DNA: TGTGCCAGCAGCTGGAGGGCGGTGTACCAAGAGACCCAGTACTTC. Protein product: CASSWRAVYQETQYF.

The rearrangement joins TRBV29-1 to TRBJ1-5; the match to TRBD1 covers 10 bases. The germline V gene encodes CDR1 SQVTM and CDR2 ANQGSEA. The CDR3 consists of 14 residues. Germline trimming cut 6 bases from V and 4 bases from J; bases unmatched to any gene: 6. The CDR3 protein is CSVPGTGVNQPQHF. The CDR3 DNA reads as TGCAGCGTCCCCGGGACAGGGGTAAATCAGCCCCAGCATTTT.

The chain recombines TRBV7-9 with TRBJ2-2; D gene ambiguous. The CDR3 covers 12 residues. CDR1 and CDR2 (germline): SEHNR, FQNEAQ (reference sequence). Trimming removed 5 bases from V and 6 bases from J, with 7 bases in between. This chain's CDR3 is CASSTWPGELFF. The CDR3 DNA is TGTGCCAGCAGCACCTGGCCCGGGGAGCTGTTTTTT.